The entry that follows covers one T cell receptor beta chain sequence. Its antigen is not identified. Germline V lookup: CDR1 SGHDN, CDR2 FVKESK. The CDR3 extends over 11 amino acids. These data belong to a study of monozygotic twins with inflammatory bowel disease. Study observations and caveats: No discrimination was achieved between different T cell subtypes. No difference in repertoire similarity was seen between concordant and discordant twins, possibly because power was limited.

TCR libraries each used roughly 3,500 ng of total RNA. UMIs with a 6-nucleotide sample barcode were added by template switching. For each CDR3 protein, TCRdb gives one entry from its re-call of the 5' RACE reads, without DNA. The specimen's table records some 170,000 distinct CDR3 sequences. This chain joins TRBV14 and TRBJ2-5. This sequence was found in a human donor with ulcerative colitis or Crohn's disease, or a healthy co-twin of an affected twin (not recorded which). Sample: blood. The CDR3 reads CASSHVETQYF.